This T cell receptor (beta chain) stems from a study of identical twins. Template switching added a universal primer binding site, and final cDNA carried unique molecular identifiers. TCRdb called the 5' RACE reads again in MiXCR, with one record for every CDR3 protein. The data hold some 1,600,000 distinct CDR3 sequences, with roughly 35% observed a single time. The CDR3 contains 13 residues. Germline V lookup: CDR1 LNHDA, CDR2 SQIVND (reference sequence). Study-wide results and limits: Cord blood's abundant beta clonotypes had fewer insertions, unlike memory repertoires. Excess twin sharing in beta out-of-frame sequences was weaker.

This clonotype was counted a few times. Its matching antigen is unknown. The sequence was obtained from a newborn girl in good health. V usage is TRBV19 and J usage is TRBJ2-4, with 7 bases that match TRBD2. The J call could be wrong; TRBJ2-7 is a better fit for the DNA end. Sequenced input: cord blood. Here the CDR3 reads CASSKTSPSEQYF. CDR3 nucleotide sequence: TGTGCCAGTAGTAAGACTAGCCCCTCCGAGCAGTACTTC.